This is a list of T cell receptor beta chains from one sample in a study of T cell repertoires in cytomegalovirus infection. TCRdb reprocessed the reads with MiXCR, giving one entry per CDR3 protein. The sample includes around 900,000 distinct CDR3 sequences, roughly 31% of them seen just once. Their cognate antigens are unknown. Source: cultured CD8+ T cells from PBMCs, taken from culture after CMV antigen stimulation. The receptors come from a human donor in good health (CMV status not recorded). Some clones in this sample may be carry-over from other donors' samples. Each CDR3 is given without its conserved first and last residue. D genes are given only for firm matches.

CDR3: ASSQTGVETQY; J: TRBJ2-5; V: TRBV14; D: TRBD1
CDR3: ASRTRPGELF; J: TRBJ2-2; V: TRBV6-6; D: .
CDR3: ASSLQGRETQY; J: TRBJ2-5; V: TRBV7-2; D: .
CDR3: ASSSYGLASPRGEQF; J: TRBJ2-1; V: TRBV11-2; D: TRBD2
CDR3: ASSPILSGTGDQRETQY; J: TRBJ2-5; V: TRBV6-1; D: .
CDR3: ASSYGGFSYNEQF; J: TRBJ2-1; V: TRBV6-2/TRBV6-3; D: .
CDR3: SVSTGSGELF; J: TRBJ2-2; V: TRBV29-1; D: TRBD1
CDR3: ASDLVSRRDQPQH; J: TRBJ1-5; V: TRBV27; D: .
CDR3: ASTLSAGSYEQY; J: TRBJ2-7; V: TRBV7-2; D: .
CDR3: ASSNGIPGASQY; J: TRBJ2-4; V: TRBV6-5; D: .
CDR3: ASSLSSDHNSPLH; J: TRBJ1-6; V: TRBV18; D: .
CDR3: ASSSYLETDTQY; J: TRBJ2-3; V: TRBV7-2; D: .
CDR3: ASSQGLFIAEEPYNEQF; J: TRBJ2-1; V: TRBV4-1; D: .
CDR3: AGSRQGAYNEQF; J: TRBJ2-1; V: TRBV10-2; D: TRBD1
CDR3: AISVTGTSGGALTDTQY; J: TRBJ2-3; V: TRBV10-3; D: TRBD2
CDR3: ATSREGGPASAF; J: TRBJ1-1; V: TRBV15; D: .
CDR3: ASSSQFETQY; J: TRBJ2-5; V: TRBV18; D: .
CDR3: ASSQGRFMNTEAF; J: TRBJ1-1; V: TRBV4-2; D: .
CDR3: ASSLRGLSLTYEQY; J: TRBJ2-7; V: TRBV12-3/TRBV12-4; D: .
CDR3: ATSRDITVNSPLH; J: TRBJ1-6; V: TRBV15; D: .
CDR3: ASSLGYNYEQY; J: TRBJ2-7; V: TRBV7-6; D: .
CDR3: ASSQASGGYNSPLH; J: TRBJ1-6; V: TRBV14; D: .
CDR3: ASSGSLEETQY; J: TRBJ2-5; V: TRBV7-8; D: .
CDR3: VSSAPGGTEAF; J: TRBJ1-1; V: TRBV9; D: .
CDR3: ASSGYYSNQPQH; J: TRBJ1-5; V: TRBV19; D: .
CDR3: ASSVSGTAGNTIY; J: TRBJ1-3; V: TRBV12-3/TRBV12-4; D: .
CDR3: ASSYGRHEQY; J: TRBJ2-7; V: TRBV12-3/TRBV12-4; D: .
CDR3: ASWRDINSPLH; J: TRBJ1-6; V: TRBV10-2; D: .
CDR3: ASSLISFSSYGYT; J: TRBJ1-2; V: TRBV12-3/TRBV12-4; D: .
CDR3: ASSSGLRQETQY; J: TRBJ2-5; V: TRBV7-9; D: .
CDR3: ASSFGGLSNQPQH; J: TRBJ1-5; V: TRBV5-1; D: .
CDR3: ASSYREEGGAF; J: TRBJ1-1; V: TRBV6-6; D: .
CDR3: SAMTSGERNTQY; J: TRBJ2-3; V: TRBV20-1; D: TRBD2
CDR3: ASSISGLSGANVLT; J: TRBJ2-6; V: TRBV19; D: .
CDR3: ASSPGLLEAF; J: TRBJ1-1; V: TRBV7-6; D: .
CDR3: SANQGNSYEQY; J: TRBJ2-7; V: TRBV20-1; D: .
CDR3: ASMGNTGELF; J: TRBJ2-2; V: TRBV2; D: .
CDR3: ASSQDSSLYGYT; J: TRBJ1-2; V: TRBV4-1; D: .
CDR3: SARDGNGGRGNEQF; J: TRBJ2-1; V: TRBV20-1; D: TRBD2
CDR3: ASSLDPQSQETQY; J: TRBJ2-5; V: TRBV7-8; D: .
CDR3: ASSTGKNTEAF; J: TRBJ1-1; V: TRBV27; D: .
CDR3: ASSQDRSRQGPEGYT; J: TRBJ1-2; V: TRBV4-1; D: TRBD1
CDR3: AISDNGGGGDTQY; J: TRBJ2-3; V: TRBV10-3; D: TRBD2
CDR3: ASGQGQGELQGYT; J: TRBJ1-2; V: TRBV4-3; D: .
CDR3: SVGGGAGNSNEQF; J: TRBJ2-1; V: TRBV29-1; D: TRBD2
CDR3: ASSLDQGAYNEQF; J: TRBJ2-1; V: TRBV7-9; D: .
CDR3: ASSQGEGGAGGYT; J: TRBJ1-2; V: TRBV4-1; D: TRBD1
CDR3: ASSLFPRGNEQF; J: TRBJ2-1; V: TRBV5-1; D: .
CDR3: ASSYSGGGARNEQF; J: TRBJ2-1; V: TRBV6-5; D: TRBD2
CDR3: ASSSRQSPLSGANVLT; J: TRBJ2-6; V: TRBV5-6; D: .
CDR3: ASSTTGRSGNTIY; J: TRBJ1-3; V: TRBV7-9; D: .
CDR3: SVPGGSRF; J: TRBJ2-1; V: TRBV29-1; D: TRBD2
CDR3: ASSAHPADTQY; J: TRBJ2-3; V: TRBV7-9; D: .